One and the same sample provided the 16 T cell receptor beta chains below, sequenced in a study of CD8+ T cells in alopecia areata. It was cDNA, reverse transcribed from extracted RNA, that served as the sequencing template. The method was immunoSEQ multiplex PCR; TCRdb's version includes in-frame clones alone and lacks a portion of them. The data hold roughly 19,000 clones, with around 62% observed a single time. The study team obtained lesional scalp punch biopsies and peripheral blood from alopecia areata patients. Sequences were derived from skin, sampled at week 0. The receptors were gathered from a human donor with alopecia areata.

The chain joins TRBV7-2 to TRBJ1-1; possible D gene TRBD1, 5 bases. There are 14 residues in the CDR3. Trimming shortened V by 4 bases and J by 4 bases, and 13 bases separated the two germline ends. Germline CDR1 SGHTA, CDR2 FQGNSA. The CDR3 reads CASSSQGGSTEAFF. Written as DNA, the CDR3 is TGTGCCAGCAGCTCCCAGGGTGGGTCCACTGAAGCTTTCTTT. Combining the CDR3 with reference TRBV7-2 and TRBJ1-1 gives the whole variable domain GAGVSQSPSNKVTEKGKDVELRCDPISGHTALYWYRQSLGQGLEFLIYFQGNSAPDKSGLPSDRFSAERTGGSVSTLTIQRTQQEDSAVYLCASSSQGGSTEAFFGQGTRLTVV.

This chain joins TRBV5-1 and TRBJ1-4; maybe TRBD1 (5 bases). CDR3 length equals 16 residues. Trimming left V 0 bases short and J 5 bases short, with 14 bases between. Germline V gives CDR1 SGHRS, CDR2 YFSETQ. This CDR3 reads CASSLVGRGINEKLFF. In DNA form, the CDR3 reads TGCGCCAGCAGCTTGGTAGGCCGGGGGATAAATGAAAAACTGTTTTTT.

V and J are TRBV7-2 and TRBJ2-5; D could derive from TRBD1 or TRBD2 (7 bases each). The CDR3 is 15 amino acids. The germline V and J ends were trimmed by 5 bases and 4 bases, with 17 bases remaining between them. Germline V gene lookup returns CDR1 SGHTA and CDR2 FQGNSA. CDR3 in DNA: TGTGCCAGCAGCATCCAGGGGGGGGGAAGAGAGACCCAGTACTTC. Its translation: CASSIQGGGRETQYF.

This chain uses TRBV5-1 with TRBJ2-5; 7 bases agree with TRBD2. CDR3 length equals 14 residues. Germline CDR1 and CDR2: SGHRS and YFSETQ. The V and J ends lost 4 bases and 2 bases, in that order; junction bases with no gene match: 5. CDR3 bases: TGCGCCAGCAGCCCCGGACTAGGTCAAGAGACCCAGTACTTC. Translation gives CASSPGLGQETQYF.

The rearrangement joins TRBV5-6 to TRBJ2-5; D ambiguous. The germline V and J ends were trimmed by 3 bases and 4 bases, with 4 bases remaining between them. The germline CDR1 and CDR2 sequences are SGHDT and YYEEEE. The length of the CDR3 is 11 residues. This CDR3 is CASSYGETQYF. The DNA of the CDR3 is TGTGCCAGCAGCTATGGAGAGACCCAGTACTTC. Variable domain in full (rest from reference TRBV5-6 and TRBJ2-5): DAGVTQSPTHLIKTRGQQVTLRCSPKSGHDTVSWYQQALGQGPQFIFQYYEEEERQRGNFPDRFSGHQFPNYSSELNVNALLLGDSALYLCASSYGETQYFGPGTRLLVL.

V gene TRBV7-9 combines with J gene TRBJ2-6; D is perhaps TRBD1 or TRBD2 (6 bases each). The CDR3 extends over 19 amino acids. The V gene's germline CDR1 is SEHNR and CDR2 FQNEAQ (reference sequence). Trimming cost V 5 bases and J 0 bases, with 20 bases left between them. The CDR3 is CASSPLERGLTSGANVLTF. DNA for the CDR3: TGTGCCAGCAGCCCCCTTGAACGGGGGCTGACCTCTGGGGCCAACGTCCTGACTTTC.

This chain links TRBV7-9 with TRBJ1-1; the D gene is possibly TRBD1 (6 bases). Germline CDR1 SEHNR, CDR2 FQNEAQ (reference sequence). CDR3 length: 13 residues. V gave up 5 bases and J gave up 0 bases, with 7 bases separating them. The CDR3 bases are TGTGCCAGCAGCAGGGGGATGAACACTGAAGCTTTCTTT. Amino acids: CASSRGMNTEAFF.

The rearrangement joins TRBV4-2 to TRBJ2-5; D might be TRBD2 (5 bases). The CDR3 extends over 17 amino acids. Deletions cut 2 bases from V and 4 bases from J, with 20 bases between. Germline V gene lookup returns CDR1 LGHNA and CDR2 YNFKEQ. CDR3 nucleotides: TGTGCCAGCAGCCAAACGGGTTCCACTACTAGGGCAGAGACCCAGTACTTC. Amino acids: CASSQTGSTTRAETQYF.

J is TRBJ2-7 and V is TRBV7-8; 8 bases match TRBD1. This CDR3 is built from 15 residues. The germline CDR1 and CDR2 sequences are SGHVS and FQNEAQ. V dropped 5 bases and J dropped 1; count of bases not matched to a gene: 7. The CDR3 is CASSPGQGPSYEQYF. The DNA for the CDR3 is TGTGCCAGCAGCCCTGGACAGGGACCTTCCTACGAGCAGTACTTC. Together with reference TRBV7-8 and TRBJ2-7, the CDR3 gives the full variable domain: GAGVSQSPRYKVAKRGQDVALRCDPISGHVSLFWYQQALGQGPEFLTYFQNEAQLDKSGLPSDRFFAERPEGSVSTLKIQRTQQEDSAVYLCASSPGQGPSYEQYFGPGTRLTVT.

The rearrangement links TRBV4-3 to TRBJ2-3; D gene unclear. CDR1 and CDR2 (germline): LGHNA, YSLEER. This CDR3 is 15 amino acids long. Trimming took 4 bases from V and 0 from J, leaving 11 bases between them. The CDR3 here is CASSLTTASTDTQYF. DNA for the CDR3: TGCGCCAGCAGCCTTACCACAGCTAGCACAGATACGCAGTATTTT.

V is TRBV11-3 and J is TRBJ2-5; weak D call: TRBD2 (6 bases). The CDR3 has 15 residues. The germline V and J ends were trimmed by 0 bases and 4 bases, with 12 bases remaining between them. In germline, CDR1 is SGHNT, CDR2 YENEEA. In DNA form, the CDR3 reads TGTGCCAGCAGCTTAGACGGGGGAGCGCTAGAGACCCAGTACTTC. Encoded protein: CASSLDGGALETQYF.

This clone has a handful of counts. The chain combines TRBV5-1 with TRBJ1-1; tentative D call: TRBD1 (5 bases). CDR3 length: 14 residues. Germline values: CDR1 SGHRS, CDR2 YFSETQ. V lost 2 bases to trimming and J lost 3 bases, with 11 bases between them. CDR3 protein: CASSFQGVDTEAFF. CDR3 in DNA: TGCGCCAGCAGCTTTCAGGGAGTCGACACTGAAGCTTTCTTT. Supplemented by reference TRBV5-1 and TRBJ1-1, the full variable domain reads KAGVTQTPRYLIKTRGQQVTLSCSPISGHRSVSWYQQTPGQGLQFLFEYFSETQRNKGNFPGRFSGRQFSNSRSEMNVSTLELGDSALYLCASSFQGVDTEAFFGQGTRLTVV.

The genes are TRBV11-2 and TRBJ1-2; 12 positions match TRBD1. V was clipped by 9 bases and J by 7 bases; unmatched bases: 15. Germline V CDR1 and CDR2: SGHAT, FQNNGV. There are 16 residues in the CDR3. The CDR3 region is CASAKGQGAYGAGYTF. The CDR3 nucleotides read TGTGCCAGTGCGAAGGGACAGGGGGCGTACGGGGCTGGCTACACCTTC.

The rearrangement uses TRBV7-2 and TRBJ1-1, with D tentatively TRBD1 (5 bases). CDR1 is SGHTA and CDR2 is FQGNSA in the germline V gene. CDR3 size: 16 residues. Trimming removed 1 base at V and 3 bases at J, with 15 bases between. DNA of the CDR3: TGTGCCAGCAGCTTAGGGGTAGGGGCAGGGTACACTGAAGCTTTCTTT. It codes for CASSLGVGAGYTEAFF.

V gene TRBV4-3 combines with J gene TRBJ2-3, with 8 bases aligning to TRBD2. This CDR3 contains 18 residues. The J segment lost 4 bases and the V segment lost 0 bases, leaving 12 bases of the junction unmatched. From germline, CDR1 is LGHNA and CDR2 YSLEER. CDR3 amino acids: CASSQDPGGGMRADTQYF. The CDR3 nucleotides read TGCGCCAGCAGCCAAGATCCAGGCGGGGGGATGAGGGCAGATACGCAGTATTTT.

This chain connects TRBV5-1 to TRBJ2-2, with a weak D call TRBD2 (6 bases). The length of the CDR3 is 14 residues. Trimming left V 3 bases short and J 3 bases short, with 9 bases between. The germline CDR1 and CDR2 sequences are SGHRS and YFSETQ. The CDR3 nucleotides are TGCGCCAGCAGCTGGGGCGGGGACACCGGGGAGCTGTTTTTT. It codes for CASSWGGDTGELFF.